This note documents a single T cell receptor beta chain sequence. According to the study, genomic DNA was the template for TCR beta VDJ and CDR3 profiling. Each CDR3 protein is one row after TCRdb ran MiXCR on the reads. Counted here are fewer than 300,000 distinct CDR3 sequences, around 82% occurring once; the ten biggest clones make up 40% to 55%. It was patients with CD8+CD57+ cell expansion by flow cytometry who were chosen for sequencing. This entry is derived from a study of CD8+CD57+ T cells in acquired aplastic anemia. This TCR came from a human donor with aplastic anemia. What was sequenced was sorted CD4+, CD8+, or CD8+CD57+ T cells (not recorded which) from PBMCs.

This CDR3 reads CASSTGGSSYEPYVLTF. The CDR3 nucleotides read TGTGCCAGCAGTACAGGCGGAAGCTCCTACGAGCCGTACGTCCTGACTTTC. The chain employs TRBV7-2 and TRBJ2-6; possibly TRBD1 for D (5 bases). The CDR3 sequence is 17 residues long. V gave up 6 bases and J gave up 11 bases, with 26 bases separating them. CDR1 and CDR2 (germline): SGHTA, FQGNSA.